What follows are 3 T cell receptor beta chains derived from one specimen sequenced in a study of T cells in Graves' hyperthyroidism and ophthalmopathy. The source material, RNA transcripts, was used to amplify TCR beta CDR3 regions. When the TCR CDR3 underwent first-round RT-PCR, the HTBI primer set was used. TCRdb recomputed calls from the multiplex PCR reads with MiXCR, one row per CDR3 protein. The sample has fewer than 550,000 distinct CDR3 sequences, around 14% seen once; the top ten hold over 7.5%. The source material was blood. The receptors shown here come from a woman aged 18-30 years with Graves' hyperthyroidism.

This clonotype was seen ten or more times. This chain uses TRBV9 with TRBJ2-1; D possibly uses TRBD1 or TRBD2 (6 bases each). This CDR3 is 16 amino acids long. Looked up from germline, CDR1 is SGDLS and CDR2 is YYNGEE. Trimming shortened V by 4 bases and J by 5 bases, and 19 bases separated the two germline ends. CDR3 loop: CASSFRGGRIHNEQFF. DNA of the CDR3: TGTGCCAGCAGCTTTCGAGGGGGGAGGATTCACAATGAGCAGTTCTTC.

The table lists this clonotype with a few counts. The chain couples TRBV19 to TRBJ2-6; D may correspond to TRBD1 or TRBD2 (5 bases each). The CDR3 sequence is 14 residues long. Germline-derived CDR1 and CDR2 are LNHDA and SQIVND (reference sequence). V was cut by 3 bases and J by 4 bases, with 7 bases left in between. The CDR3 protein is CASSMGTGANVLTF. The CDR3 DNA is TGTGCCAGTAGTATGGGGACCGGGGCCAACGTCCTGACTTTC.

This clonotype was seen ten or more times. The chain uses TRBV28 and TRBJ1-2, with TRBD1 matching 8 bases. In germline, CDR1 is MDHEN, CDR2 SYDVKM. J was trimmed by 8 bases and V by 2 bases; bases with no gene match: 7. The CDR3 is 14 residues long. The CDR3 coding sequence is TGTGCCAGCAGTTTAAACGGACAGGGTTGGGGCTACACCTTC. Its translation: CASSLNGQGWGYTF.